Below are 11 T cell receptor beta chains sequenced from a single sample in a study of blood T cells in healthy people across ages (dated by TCRdb to between 2014 and 2016). Library prep was done by 5' RACE. Sequencing relied on an Illumina HiSeq 2500. The second PCR ran for roughly 7 to 11 cycles and used a J-beta primer mix along with a sample-barcoded 5' primer. TCRdb reran the public reads through fastp at Q25 and MiXCR, keeping productive beta chains. Every CDR3 protein is listed once, alongside the most common genes and DNA of its rows. Recorded for this sample are roughly 680,000 distinct CDR3 sequences; 20% to 25% of them occurred a single time. The ten largest clonotypes hold 3.6% of the sample. Material for sequencing was blood. The receptor source for this set is a man between 65 and 85 years old in good health.

This clonotype was counted only a few times. The rearrangement joins TRBV5-8 to TRBJ2-7, with 12 positions matching TRBD2. This CDR3 is 15 amino acids long. Germline V gene sequence: CDR1 SGHTS, CDR2 YDEGEE. V dropped 5 bases and J dropped 1; count of bases not matched to a gene: 4. This CDR3 reads CASRTGLAGSYEQYF. As DNA, the CDR3 is TGTGCCAGCAGAACCGGACTAGCGGGATCCTACGAGCAGTACTTC.

The V gene is TRBV20-1, the J gene TRBJ2-7; D unclear. The germline CDR1 and CDR2 sequences are DFQATT and SNEGSKA (reference sequence). V gave up 6 bases and J gave up 4 bases, with 13 bases separating them. The CDR3 is 12 amino acids. The CDR3 here is CSAPLLGYEQYF. The CDR3 DNA reads TGCAGTGCACCGCTTCTCGGATACGAGCAGTACTTC.

For the CDR3, the DNA is TGCAGCGCGGTACCGGGACTCCAGAACGAGCAGTACTTC. This translates into CSAVPGLQNEQYF. V usage is TRBV29-1 and J usage is TRBJ2-7; the D gene is possibly TRBD2 (6 bases). V shed 7 bases and J shed 5 bases, with 18 bases lying between them. This CDR3 has 13 amino acids. The V gene's germline CDR1 is SQVTM and CDR2 ANQGSEA.

This clonotype was detected only a few times. A much larger clone lies a single base off, so this may be a read error. No conserved phenylalanine or tryptophan is present at the end of the CDR3, so a read error is the likely explanation. The chain carries TRBV5-6 and TRBJ2-1; D not resolved. Germline assignment: CDR1 SGHDT and CDR2 YYEEEE. The CDR3 contains 13 residues. Trimming took off 4 bases at V and 4 bases at J, with 9 bases between the two ends. CDR3 in DNA: TGTGCCAGCAGCCATACAGAGTACAATGAGCAGTTCCTC. Its protein product is CASSHTEYNEQFL.

Only one count was recorded for this clonotype. The gene calls are TRBV29-1 and TRBJ1-4, with D uncertain. The V gene's germline CDR1 is SQVTM and CDR2 ANQGSEA. Trimming took 4 bases from V and 3 from J, leaving 12 bases between them. The CDR3 length is 14 residues. CDR3 DNA sequence: TGCAGCGTTGGGACGTCGCCTTCTAATGAAAAACTGTTTTTT. Encoded protein: CSVGTSPSNEKLFF.

This clonotype occurred a few times. The V and J genes are TRBV2 and TRBJ2-2, with TRBD2 matching over 9 bases. The CDR3 contains 16 residues. V lost 6 bases, J lost 1 base, and 6 bases stayed unmatched. Germline lookup yields CDR1 SNHLY and CDR2 FYNNEI. CDR3 coding DNA: TGTGCCAGCAGGAGGGGGACTAGCAGGAACACCGGGGAGCTGTTTTTT. Encoded protein: CASRRGTSRNTGELFF. The variable domain in full, with the rest retrieved from reference TRBV2 and TRBJ2-2, is EPEVTQTPSHQVTQMGQEVILRCVPISNHLYFYWYRQILGQKVEFLVSFYNNEISEKSEIFDDQFSVERPDGSNFTLKIRSTKLEDSAMYFCASRRGTSRNTGELFFGEGSRLTVL.

The rearrangement joins TRBV2 to TRBJ2-5; TRBD2 agrees at 8 bases. The DNA matches TRBJ2-1 better at its end, which makes the J call doubtful. Germline V gene lookup returns CDR1 SNHLY and CDR2 FYNNEI. This CDR3 has 16 amino acids. CDR3 bases: TGTGCCAGCAGTATACGGACTAGCAGTTCGGGCAATGAGCAGTTCTTC. Translating it yields CASSIRTSSSGNEQFF.

A few counts support this clonotype. The rearrangement uses TRBV5-1 and TRBJ2-1; D possibly corresponds to TRBD2 (6 bases). V shed 5 bases and J shed 5 bases, with 17 bases lying between them. Germline V gene lookup returns CDR1 SGHRS and CDR2 YFSETQ. The CDR3 runs 15 residues. The CDR3 region has the DNA TGCGCCAGCAGGGAGAAAGGACTAAAAAACAATGAGCAGTTCTTC. Residues: CASREKGLKNNEQFF.

This clonotype came up a few times. The chain combines TRBV29-1 with TRBJ2-5; D remains unclear. CDR1 is SQVTM, CDR2 ANQGSEA, per germline. The CDR3 extends over 12 amino acids. V lost 4 bases and J 1 base, leaving 7 bases between the germline ends. CDR3 bases: TGCAGCGTTGGGCAGGTCCAAGAGACCCAGTACTTC. Amino acids: CSVGQVQETQYF.

The CDR3 sequence: CASSPPSVVETQYF. CDR3 coding DNA: TGTGCCAGCTCACCCCCTTCCGTCGTGGAGACCCAGTACTTC. The rearrangement joins TRBV18 to TRBJ2-1; D is unresolved. The DNA end is a closer match to TRBJ2-5, so the J assignment may be wrong. The CDR3 loop spans 14 amino acids. The germline CDR1 and CDR2 sequences are KGHSH and LQKENI.

This chain joins TRBV5-1 and TRBJ1-2; D might be TRBD1 (6 bases). Between the trimmed V and J ends, which lost 4 bases and 4 bases, there was a span of 11 bases. Germline loops: CDR1 SGHRS, CDR2 YFSETQ. There are 13 residues in the CDR3. CDR3 sequence: CASSPGTTYGYTF. CDR3 coding DNA: TGCGCCAGCAGCCCCGGGACAACCTATGGCTACACCTTC.